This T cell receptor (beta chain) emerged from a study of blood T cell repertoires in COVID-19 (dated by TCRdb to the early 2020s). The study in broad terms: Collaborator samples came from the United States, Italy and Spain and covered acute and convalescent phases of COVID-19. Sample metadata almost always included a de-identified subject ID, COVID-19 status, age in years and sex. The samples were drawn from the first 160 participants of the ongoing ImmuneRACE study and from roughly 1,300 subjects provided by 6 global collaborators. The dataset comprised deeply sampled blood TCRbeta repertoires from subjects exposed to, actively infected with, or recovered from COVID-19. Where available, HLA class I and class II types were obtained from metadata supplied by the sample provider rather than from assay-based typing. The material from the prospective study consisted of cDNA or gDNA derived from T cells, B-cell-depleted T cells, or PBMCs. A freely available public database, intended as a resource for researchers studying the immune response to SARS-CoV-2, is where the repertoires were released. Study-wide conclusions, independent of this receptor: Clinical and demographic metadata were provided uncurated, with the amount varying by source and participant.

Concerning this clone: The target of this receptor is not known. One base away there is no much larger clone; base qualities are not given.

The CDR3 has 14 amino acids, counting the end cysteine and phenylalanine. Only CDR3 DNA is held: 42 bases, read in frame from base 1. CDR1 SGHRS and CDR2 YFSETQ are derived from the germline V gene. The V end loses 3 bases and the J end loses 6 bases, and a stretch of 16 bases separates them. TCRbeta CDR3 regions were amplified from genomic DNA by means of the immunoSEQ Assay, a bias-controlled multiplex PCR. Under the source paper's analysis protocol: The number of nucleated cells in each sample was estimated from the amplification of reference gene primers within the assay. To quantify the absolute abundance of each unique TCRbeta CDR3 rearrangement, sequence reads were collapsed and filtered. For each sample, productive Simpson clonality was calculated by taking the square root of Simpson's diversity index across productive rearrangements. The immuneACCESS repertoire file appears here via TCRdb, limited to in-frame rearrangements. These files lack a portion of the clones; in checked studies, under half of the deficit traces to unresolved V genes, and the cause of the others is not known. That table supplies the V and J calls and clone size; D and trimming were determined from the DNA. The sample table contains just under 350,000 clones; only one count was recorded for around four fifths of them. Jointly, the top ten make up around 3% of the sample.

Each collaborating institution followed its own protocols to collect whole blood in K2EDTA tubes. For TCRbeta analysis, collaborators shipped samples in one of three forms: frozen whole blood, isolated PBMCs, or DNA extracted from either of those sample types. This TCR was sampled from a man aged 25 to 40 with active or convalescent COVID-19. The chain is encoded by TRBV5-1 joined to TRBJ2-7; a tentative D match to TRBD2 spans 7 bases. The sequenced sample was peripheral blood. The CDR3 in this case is CASSSGGRWSEQYF. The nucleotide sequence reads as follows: TGCGCCAGCAGCTCGGGGGGCCGGTGGAGCGAGCAGTACTTC.